Below are 18 T cell receptor beta chains sequenced from a single sample in a study of cytomegalovirus exposure and HLA in healthy donors (TCRdb year 2017). Preparation of the library involved the immunoSEQ multiplex PCR assay. A mixture of 60 forward primers for TCR Vbeta segments and 13 reverse primers for TCR Jbeta segments was used in the multiplex PCR. TCRdb provides this immuneACCESS table in a form limited to in-frame rearrangements. Some clones are lacking; in checked studies, under half of them reflect an unresolved V gene, and why the rest are absent is not known. This sample's listing comprises 150,000 to 200,000 clones. About 0.81% of the sample belongs to the ten largest clones. Sequenced: PBMCs. All receptors come from a woman aged 18-29 years in good health and CMV-seropositive.

CDR3 sequence reads: CASAEQAGGLGYTF. CDR3 in DNA: TGTGCCAGCGCGGAACAGGCCGGGGGATTGGGCTACACCTTC. The V gene is TRBV14, the J gene TRBJ1-2; D is possibly TRBD1 (5 bases). V lost 8 bases to trimming and J lost 8 bases, with 21 bases between them. The CDR3 spans 14 residues. Germline V lookup: CDR1 SGHDN, CDR2 FVKESK.

J is TRBJ1-5 and V is TRBV6-6; possible D gene TRBD1, 5 bases. This CDR3 has 14 residues. Germline CDR1 is MNHNY and CDR2 is SVGAGI (reference sequence). The ends were cut back, 6 bases at V and 4 bases at J, with 13 bases in the middle. This CDR3 is CASSTRQINQPQHF. Here the CDR3 DNA reads TGTGCCAGCAGCACCAGACAGATAAATCAGCCCCAGCATTTT.

The gene calls are TRBV6-5 and TRBJ1-2; tentatively, D is TRBD1 (5 bases). V lost 7 bases and J 8 bases, leaving 14 bases between the germline ends. This CDR3 spans 12 amino acids. Germline CDR1 is MNHEY and CDR2 is SVGAGI. The CDR3 region has the DNA TGTGCCAGCAAACGGGCCGACAGAGGCTACACCTTC. It specifies CASKRADRGYTF.

V gene TRBV18 combines with J gene TRBJ2-7; 15 nucleotides line up with TRBD2. This CDR3 region has 16 residues. Losses at the gene ends were 5 bases for V and 4 bases for J; bases not matched to a gene: 6. Germline CDR1 KGHSH, CDR2 LQKENI. CDR3 nucleotides: TGTGCCAGCTCAATTGCCGGGACTAGCGGGAGGTACGAGCAGTACTTC. Protein sequence: CASSIAGTSGRYEQYF.

The CDR3 loop is CASSLETSFYEQYF. CDR3 coding DNA: TGTGCCAGCAGCCTAGAGACTAGCTTCTACGAGCAGTACTTC. The chain has TRBV7-9 and TRBJ2-7; 7 bases map to TRBD2. Germline trimming cut 5 bases from V and 3 bases from J; bases unmatched to any gene: 7. The germline CDR1 and CDR2 sequences are SEHNR and FQNEAQ (reference sequence). CDR3 length: 14 amino acids. The complete variable domain, with remaining parts taken from reference TRBV7-9 and TRBJ2-7, reads DTGVSQNPRHKITKRGQNVTFRCDPISEHNRLYWYRQTLGQGPEFLTYFQNEAQLEKSRLLSDRFSAERPKGSFSTLEIQRTEQGDSAMYLCASSLETSFYEQYFGPGTRLTVT.

The J gene is TRBJ1-1, the V gene TRBV18; D unclear. Trimming left V 2 bases short and J 5 bases short, with 15 bases between. CDR1 is KGHSH and CDR2 is LQKENI in the germline V gene. The CDR3 runs 15 residues. The CDR3 nucleotides read TGTGCCAGCTCACCAAACACAGTCGTTATGACTGAAGCTTTCTTT. This encodes CASSPNTVVMTEAFF.

The chain is built from TRBV4-1 and TRBJ2-7; 8 nucleotides agree with TRBD2. Germline values: CDR1 MGHRA, CDR2 YSYEKL. V dropped 4 bases and J dropped 4; count of bases not matched to a gene: 12. CDR3 length: 16 residues. As DNA, the CDR3 is TGCGCCAGCAGCCTGACCGCGACTAGCGAATTATACGAGCAGTACTTC. Protein product: CASSLTATSELYEQYF.

The chain carries TRBV6-6 and TRBJ2-7; D is perhaps TRBD2 (6 bases). The CDR3 sequence is 14 residues long. The germline V and J ends were trimmed by 2 bases and 1 base, with 9 bases remaining between them. CDR1 is MNHNY, CDR2 SVGAGI, per germline (reference sequence). This CDR3 is CASSYKEGSYEQYF. The CDR3 region has the DNA TGTGCCAGCAGTTACAAGGAGGGATCCTACGAGCAGTACTTC.

The rearrangement uses TRBV6-1 and TRBJ1-5; D call uncertain. V dropped 5 bases and J dropped 0 bases, with 8 bases sitting between them. The germline gives CDR1 MNHNS, CDR2 SASEGT. This CDR3 has 14 amino acids. CDR3 nucleotide sequence: TGTGCCAGCAGTCGTCAGGATAGCAATCAGCCCCAGCATTTT. It encodes CASSRQDSNQPQHF.

The rearrangement joins TRBV19 to TRBJ1-2, with 9 positions matching TRBD1. The ends lost 9 bases at V and 7 bases at J; junction bases unmatched: 18. This CDR3 spans 16 amino acids. Germline CDR1 LNHDA, CDR2 SQIVND (reference sequence). The CDR3 region has the DNA TGTGCCAGCCGGACAGGGGCAGGGAGAGAGGGTAGTGGCTACACCTTC. This translates into CASRTGAGREGSGYTF.

The gene calls are TRBV4-2 and TRBJ1-5, with D hard to call. CDR1 LGHNA and CDR2 YNFKEQ come from the germline V gene. The length of the CDR3 is 16 residues. Trimming removed 0 bases at V and 4 bases at J, with 13 bases between. Here the CDR3 DNA reads TGTGCCAGCAGCCAAGAAGTAGGGCGGGTAAATCAGCCCCAGCATTTT. Translation gives CASSQEVGRVNQPQHF.

The chain is built from TRBV6-6 and TRBJ2-1; D gene ambiguous. Germline V gene lookup returns CDR1 MNHNY and CDR2 SVGAGI (reference sequence). Trimming stripped 7 bases from V and 7 bases from J, with 14 bases between. This CDR3 is built from 13 residues. The CDR3 sequence: CASTTHASNEQFF. In DNA, the CDR3 is TGTGCCAGCACGACACATGCTTCGAATGAGCAGTTCTTC.

The J gene is TRBJ2-5, the V gene TRBV10-3, with D tentatively TRBD2 (6 bases). Germline V CDR1 and CDR2: ENHRY, SYGVKD. The V end was cut by 11 bases, the J end by 5 bases, with 18 bases between. CDR3 length: 13 amino acids. The CDR3 spells CAAREDLGETQYF. The CDR3 nucleotides are TGTGCCGCCAGGGAGGACTTGGGTGAGACCCAGTACTTC.

The CDR3 loop reads CASSPTGHSFYNEQFF. CDR3 nucleotides: TGCGCCAGCAGCCCCACAGGGCACTCTTTCTACAATGAGCAGTTCTTC. This chain uses TRBV5-1 with TRBJ2-1; possible D gene TRBD1, 6 bases. Between the trimmed V and J ends, which lost 4 bases and 3 bases, there was a span of 17 bases. This CDR3 region has 16 residues. From germline, CDR1 is SGHRS and CDR2 YFSETQ.

This chain uses TRBV13 with TRBJ1-5; 9 bases line up with TRBD1. Germline CDR1 PRHDT, CDR2 FYEKMQ (reference sequence). This CDR3 has 14 residues. V trimming: 4 bases; J trimming: 4 bases; junction bases outside the gene matches: 2. CDR3 protein: CASSSGQGNQPQHF. As DNA, the CDR3 is TGTGCCAGCAGCTCTGGACAGGGGAATCAGCCCCAGCATTTT.

The chain joins TRBV7-9 to TRBJ2-7, with TRBD1 as a possible D gene (5 bases). Germline V gene data show CDR1 as SEHNR and CDR2 as FQNEAQ (reference sequence). The CDR3 totals 14 residues. V lost 6 bases and J 8 bases, leaving 20 bases between the germline ends. The CDR3 DNA reads TGTGCCAGCAGTTCTCCTCTACTCACAGGTCAGCAGTACTTC. It yields the protein CASSSPLLTGQQYF.

The V call is TRBV10-2, the J call TRBJ2-7; 12 positions agree with TRBD2. The germline V gene encodes CDR1 WSHSY and CDR2 SAAADI. V lost 7 bases to trimming and J lost 0 bases; unmatched junction nucleotides: 16. This CDR3 has 19 residues. The CDR3 loop reads CASTQSHWTSGASSYEQYF. DNA for the CDR3: TGCGCCAGCACCCAATCCCACTGGACTAGCGGGGCCTCCTCCTACGAGCAGTACTTC.

Here the CDR3 reads CASSELGVYGYTF. CDR3 DNA: TGTGCCAGCAGTGAGTTGGGAGTCTATGGCTACACCTTC. The chain couples TRBV6-1 to TRBJ1-2; D uncertain. This CDR3 region has 13 residues. V was trimmed by 3 bases and J by 4 bases, leaving 9 bases between them. CDR1 MNHNS and CDR2 SASEGT come from the germline V gene.